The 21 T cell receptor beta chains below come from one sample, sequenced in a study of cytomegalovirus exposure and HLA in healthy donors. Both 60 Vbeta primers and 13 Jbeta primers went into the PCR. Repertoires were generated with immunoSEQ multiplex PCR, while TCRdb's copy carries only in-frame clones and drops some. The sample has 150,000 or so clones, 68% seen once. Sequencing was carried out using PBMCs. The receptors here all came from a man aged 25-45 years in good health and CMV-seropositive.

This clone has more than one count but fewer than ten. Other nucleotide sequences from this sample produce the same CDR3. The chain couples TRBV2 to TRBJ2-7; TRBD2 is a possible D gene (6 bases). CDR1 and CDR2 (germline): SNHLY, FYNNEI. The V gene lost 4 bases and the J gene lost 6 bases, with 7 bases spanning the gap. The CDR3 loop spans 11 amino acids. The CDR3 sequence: CASSGRGEQYF. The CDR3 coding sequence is TGTGCCAGCAGTGGGAGGGGCGAGCAGTACTTC. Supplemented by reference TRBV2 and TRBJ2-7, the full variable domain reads EPEVTQTPSHQVTQMGQEVILRCVPISNHLYFYWYRQILGQKVEFLVSFYNNEISEKSEIFDDQFSVERPDGSNFTLKIRSTKLEDSAMYFCASSGRGEQYFGPGTRLTVT.

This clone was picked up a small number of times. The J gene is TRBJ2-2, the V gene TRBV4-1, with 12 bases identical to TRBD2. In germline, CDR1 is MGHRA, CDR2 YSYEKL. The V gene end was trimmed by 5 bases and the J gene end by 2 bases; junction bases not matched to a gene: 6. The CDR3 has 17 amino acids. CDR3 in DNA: TGCGCCAGCAGCTCTGGACTAGCGGGAACAAACACCGGGGAGCTGTTTTTT. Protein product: CASSSGLAGTNTGELFF.

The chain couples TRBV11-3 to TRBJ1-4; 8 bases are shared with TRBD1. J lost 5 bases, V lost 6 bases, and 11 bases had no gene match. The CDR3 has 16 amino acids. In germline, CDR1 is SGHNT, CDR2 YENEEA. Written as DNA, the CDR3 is TGTGCCAGCAGTCAGCGAAGGGGACAGGAGAATGAAAAACTGTTTTTT. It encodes CASSQRRGQENEKLFF.

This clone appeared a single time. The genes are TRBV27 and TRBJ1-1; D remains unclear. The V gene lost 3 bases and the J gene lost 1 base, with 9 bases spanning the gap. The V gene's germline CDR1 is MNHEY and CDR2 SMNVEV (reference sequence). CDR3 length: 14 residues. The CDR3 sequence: CASSFSGTNTEAFF. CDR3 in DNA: TGTGCCAGCAGTTTTTCAGGTACGAACACTGAAGCTTTCTTT.

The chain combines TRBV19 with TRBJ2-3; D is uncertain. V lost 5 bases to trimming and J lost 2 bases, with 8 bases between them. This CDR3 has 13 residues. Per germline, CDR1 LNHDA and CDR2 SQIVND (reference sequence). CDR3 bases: TGTGCCAGTAGTTCGTCTATCACAGATACGCAGTATTTT. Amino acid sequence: CASSSSITDTQYF.

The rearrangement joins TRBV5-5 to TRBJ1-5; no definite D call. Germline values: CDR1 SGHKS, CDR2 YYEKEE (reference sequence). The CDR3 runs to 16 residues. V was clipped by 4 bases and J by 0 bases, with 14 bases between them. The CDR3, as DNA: TGTGCCAGCAGCCCGGTGGGCGATTATAGCAATCAGCCCCAGCATTTT. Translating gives CASSPVGDYSNQPQHF.

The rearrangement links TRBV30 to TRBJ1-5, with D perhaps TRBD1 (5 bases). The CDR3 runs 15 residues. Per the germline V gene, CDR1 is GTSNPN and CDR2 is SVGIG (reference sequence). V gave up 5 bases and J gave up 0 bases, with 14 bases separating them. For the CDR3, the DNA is TGTGCCTGGGGCCCGGGGGAATATAGCAATCAGCCCCAGCATTTT. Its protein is CAWGPGEYSNQPQHF.

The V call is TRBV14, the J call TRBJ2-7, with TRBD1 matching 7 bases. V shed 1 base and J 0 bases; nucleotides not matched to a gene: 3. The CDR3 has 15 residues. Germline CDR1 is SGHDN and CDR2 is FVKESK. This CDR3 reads CASSQGQGTSYEQYF. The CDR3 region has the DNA TGTGCCAGCAGCCAAGGACAGGGAACCTCCTACGAGCAGTACTTC.

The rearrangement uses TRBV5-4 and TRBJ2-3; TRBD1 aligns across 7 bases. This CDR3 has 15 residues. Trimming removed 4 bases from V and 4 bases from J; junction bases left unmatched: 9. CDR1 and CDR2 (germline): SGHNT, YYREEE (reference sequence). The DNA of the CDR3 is TGTGCCAGCAGCCCAAGGGGGCTCGATGCAGATACGCAGTATTTT. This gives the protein CASSPRGLDADTQYF.

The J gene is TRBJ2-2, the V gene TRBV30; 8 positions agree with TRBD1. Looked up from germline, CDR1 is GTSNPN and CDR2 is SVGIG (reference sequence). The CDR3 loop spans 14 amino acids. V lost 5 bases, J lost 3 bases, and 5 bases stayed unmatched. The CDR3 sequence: CAWGGQGHTGELFF. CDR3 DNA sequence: TGTGCCTGGGGAGGACAGGGCCACACCGGGGAGCTGTTTTTT.

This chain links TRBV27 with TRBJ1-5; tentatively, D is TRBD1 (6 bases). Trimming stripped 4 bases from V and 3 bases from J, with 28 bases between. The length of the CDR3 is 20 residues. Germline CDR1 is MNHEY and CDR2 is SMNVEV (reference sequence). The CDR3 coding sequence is TGTGCCAGCAGTTCCACAGGAGCTTATTTGGACAGCAACTTCAATCAGCCCCAGCATTTT. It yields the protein CASSSTGAYLDSNFNQPQHF.

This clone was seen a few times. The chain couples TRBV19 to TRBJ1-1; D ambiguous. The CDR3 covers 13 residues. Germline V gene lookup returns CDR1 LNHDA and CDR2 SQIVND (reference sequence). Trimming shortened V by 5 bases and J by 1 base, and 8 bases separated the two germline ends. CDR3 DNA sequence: TGTGCCAGTAGTTATGAGGAGAACACTGAAGCTTTCTTT. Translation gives CASSYEENTEAFF.

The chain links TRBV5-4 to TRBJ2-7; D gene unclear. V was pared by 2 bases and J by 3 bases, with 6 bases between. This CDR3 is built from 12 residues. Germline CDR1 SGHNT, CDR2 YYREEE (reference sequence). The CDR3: CASSFNNYEQYF. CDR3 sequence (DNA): TGTGCCAGCAGCTTTAACAACTACGAGCAGTACTTC.

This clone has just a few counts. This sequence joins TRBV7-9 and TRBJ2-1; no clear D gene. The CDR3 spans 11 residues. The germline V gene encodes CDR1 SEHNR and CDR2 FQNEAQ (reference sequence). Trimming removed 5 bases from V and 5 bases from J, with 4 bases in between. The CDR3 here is CASSTDNEQFF. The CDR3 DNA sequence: TGTGCCAGCAGCACAGACAATGAGCAGTTCTTC. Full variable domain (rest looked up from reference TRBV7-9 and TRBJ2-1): DTGVSQNPRHKITKRGQNVTFRCDPISEHNRLYWYRQTLGQGPEFLTYFQNEAQLEKSRLLSDRFSAERPKGSFSTLEIQRTEQGDSAMYLCASSTDNEQFFGPGTRLTVL.

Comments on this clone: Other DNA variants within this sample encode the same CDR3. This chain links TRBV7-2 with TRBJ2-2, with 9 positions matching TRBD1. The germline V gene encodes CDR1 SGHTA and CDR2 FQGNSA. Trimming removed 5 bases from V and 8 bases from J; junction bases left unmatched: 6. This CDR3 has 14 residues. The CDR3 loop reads CASSPWTGAGELFF. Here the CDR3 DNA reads TGTGCCAGCAGCCCATGGACAGGGGCTGGGGAGCTGTTTTTT.

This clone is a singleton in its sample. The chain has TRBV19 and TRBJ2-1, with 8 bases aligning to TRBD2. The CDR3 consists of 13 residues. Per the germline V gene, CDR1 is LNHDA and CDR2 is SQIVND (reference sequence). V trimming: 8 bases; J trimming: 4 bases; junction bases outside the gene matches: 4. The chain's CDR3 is CASGLAGYNEQFF. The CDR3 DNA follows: TGTGCCAGTGGACTAGCAGGATACAATGAGCAGTTCTTC. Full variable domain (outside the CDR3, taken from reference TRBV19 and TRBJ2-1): DGGITQSPKYLFRKEGQNVTLSCEQNLNHDAMYWYRQDPGQGLRLIYYSQIVNDFQKGDIAEGYSVSREKKESFPLTVTSAQKNPTAFYLCASGLAGYNEQFFGPGTRLTVL.

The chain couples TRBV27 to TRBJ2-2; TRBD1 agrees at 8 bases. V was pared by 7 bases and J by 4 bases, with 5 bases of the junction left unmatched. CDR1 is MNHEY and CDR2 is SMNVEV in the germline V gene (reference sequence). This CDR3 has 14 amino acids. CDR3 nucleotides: TGTGCCAGCACGGCAGGGGGCATCACCGGGGAGCTGTTTTTT. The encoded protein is CASTAGGITGELFF.

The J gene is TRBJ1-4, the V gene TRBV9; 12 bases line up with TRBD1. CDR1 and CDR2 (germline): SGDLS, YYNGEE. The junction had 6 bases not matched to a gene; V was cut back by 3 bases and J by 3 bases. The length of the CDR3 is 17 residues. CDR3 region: CASSDGTGGLSNEKLFF. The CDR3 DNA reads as TGTGCCAGCAGCGATGGGACAGGGGGCTTGTCTAATGAAAAACTGTTTTTT.

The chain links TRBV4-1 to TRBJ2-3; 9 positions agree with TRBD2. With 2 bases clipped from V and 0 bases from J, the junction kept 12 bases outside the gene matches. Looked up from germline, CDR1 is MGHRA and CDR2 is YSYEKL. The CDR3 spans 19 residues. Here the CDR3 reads CASSQRLAGSRSSTDTQYF. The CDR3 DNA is TGCGCCAGCAGCCAACGGCTAGCGGGGAGTCGATCTAGCACAGATACGCAGTATTTT.

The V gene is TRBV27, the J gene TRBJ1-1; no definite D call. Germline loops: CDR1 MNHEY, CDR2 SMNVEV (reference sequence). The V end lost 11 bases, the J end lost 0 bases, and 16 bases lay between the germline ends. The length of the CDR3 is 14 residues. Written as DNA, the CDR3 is TGTGCCGGCACTACCCCCGGGGTGAACACTGAAGCTTTCTTT. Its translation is CAGTTPGVNTEAFF.

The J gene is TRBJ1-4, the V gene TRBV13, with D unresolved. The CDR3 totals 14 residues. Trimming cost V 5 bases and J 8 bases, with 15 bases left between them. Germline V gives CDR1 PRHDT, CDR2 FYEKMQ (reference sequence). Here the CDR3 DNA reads TGTGCCAGCAGCCCCGCCCACAAACGAGAAAAACTGTTTTTT. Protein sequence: CASSPAHKREKLFF.